Shown below are 5 T cell receptor beta chains from a single sample sequenced in a study of cytomegalovirus exposure and HLA in healthy donors. The PCR contained 60 Vbeta and 13 Jbeta primers. Sequenced by immunoSEQ multiplex PCR; TCRdb stores in-frame clones only, minus some. This table holds roughly 130,000 clones, 75% to 85% found once. Sequences were obtained from PBMCs. The receptors were sampled from a man aged 18 to 29 in good health and CMV-seronegative.

The chain joins TRBV7-9 to TRBJ2-1; 7 bases match TRBD2. V trimming: 5 bases; J trimming: 8 bases; junction bases outside the gene matches: 18. CDR1 SEHNR and CDR2 FQNEAQ come from the germline V gene (reference sequence). This CDR3 has 17 residues. CDR3 DNA: TGTGCCAGCAGCCCCGCCGTAGGGCGGGAGTTCCTCGATGAGCAGTTCTTC. This encodes CASSPAVGREFLDEQFF. The full variable domain, rest sourced from reference TRBV7-9 and TRBJ2-1, is DTGVSQNPRHKITKRGQNVTFRCDPISEHNRLYWYRQTLGQGPEFLTYFQNEAQLEKSRLLSDRFSAERPKGSFSTLEIQRTEQGDSAMYLCASSPAVGREFLDEQFFGPGTRLTVL.

The table lists this clone with a count of one. The chain is built from TRBV6-5 and TRBJ2-3; a possible D gene is TRBD2 (5 bases). V lost 5 bases and J 0 bases, leaving 6 bases between the germline ends. Germline V lookup: CDR1 MNHEY, CDR2 SVGAGI. The CDR3 sequence is 13 residues long. The CDR3 spells CASSPGSTDTQYF. CDR3 DNA: TGTGCCAGCAGTCCGGGGAGCACAGATACGCAGTATTTT.

The chain couples TRBV6-5 to TRBJ2-7, with 9 nucleotides matching TRBD2. There are 15 residues in the CDR3. The germline CDR1 and CDR2 sequences are MNHEY and SVGAGI. The V gene end was trimmed by 4 bases and the J gene end by 5 bases; junction bases not matched to a gene: 9. CDR3 sequence: CASSSVGRGGDEQYF. The DNA of the CDR3 is TGTGCCAGCAGTTCTGTCGGGCGCGGGGGGGACGAGCAGTACTTC.

This chain joins TRBV19 and TRBJ1-5; D is undetermined. V lost 3 bases and J lost 3, with 9 bases in between. The CDR3 sequence is 14 residues long. Germline loops: CDR1 LNHDA, CDR2 SQIVND (reference sequence). CDR3 in amino acids: CASSMEVLNQPQHF. CDR3 nucleotide sequence: TGTGCCAGTAGTATGGAGGTGCTCAATCAGCCCCAGCATTTT.

The sample holds one count of this clone. CDR3 sequence: CASSYHSRDRGWSSYEKLFF. The CDR3 DNA sequence: TGTGCCAGCAGCTACCACTCCCGGGACAGGGGATGGTCAAGTTATGAAAAACTGTTTTTT. This chain joins TRBV21-1 and TRBJ1-4; the table's D gene call, TRBD1, was not cross checked with the DNA. TRBV21-1 is assigned pseudogene status. The CDR3 consists of 20 residues.